A single sample is the source of the 8 T cell receptor beta chains below, sequenced in a study. TCRdb re-called the 5' RACE reads through MiXCR, storing one row per CDR3 protein. The sample lists about 62,000 distinct CDR3 sequences, roughly 30% seen once, with about 2.5% in the top ten. The sample taken for sequencing was tumor-infiltrating naive CD4+ T cells sorted from the breast tumor. Regarding subset: naive CD4+ T cells, CD4+CD45RA+CD25-. The receptor source for this set is a female donor with breast cancer.

This clonotype was observed a few times. The CDR3 region has the DNA TGTGCCAGCAGCTTAGGAGATCATCGTGAGCAGTTCTTC. Encoded protein: CASSLGDHREQFF. The chain uses TRBV7-3 and TRBJ2-1; D unclear. The CDR3 totals 13 residues. Trimming took 2 bases from V and 9 from J, leaving 11 bases between them. In germline, CDR1 is SGHTA, CDR2 FQGTGA.

The chain couples TRBV29-1 to TRBJ1-1; D gene ambiguous. The CDR3 is 13 residues long. From germline, CDR1 is SQVTM and CDR2 ANQGSEA. Trimming cost V 4 bases and J 4 bases, with 13 bases left between them. The CDR3 protein is CSVGDGRSTEAFF. The DNA for the CDR3 is TGCAGCGTTGGCGATGGCAGGTCCACTGAAGCTTTCTTT.

This clonotype has a count of ten or more. This chain connects TRBV12-3 or TRBV12-4 to TRBJ2-3; D gene unclear. The CDR3 spans 17 residues. With 6 bases removed from V and 0 bases from J, the gap between germline ends came to 19 bases. The CDR3 loop is CASSPRKSLTSTDTQYF. As DNA, the CDR3 is TGTGCCAGCAGCCCCCGCAAGTCCTTGACTAGCACAGATACGCAGTATTTT.

The chain is built from TRBV4-1 and TRBJ1-5, with a possible D match to TRBD1 (5 bases). The CDR3 has 15 residues. Germline values: CDR1 MGHRA, CDR2 YSYEKL. Trimming took 0 bases from V and 5 from J, leaving 11 bases between them. The CDR3, as DNA: TGCGCCAGCAGCCAAGATGGAGGGGACCATCAGCCCCAGCATTTT. Its translation is CASSQDGGDHQPQHF.

The V gene is TRBV10-3, the J gene TRBJ1-5; no reliable D call. There are 14 residues in the CDR3. Germline loops: CDR1 ENHRY, CDR2 SYGVKD. V lost 3 bases and J 6 bases, leaving 12 bases between the germline ends. CDR3 nucleotide sequence: TGTGCCATCAGTGAAGAGGATGGCGGTCAGCCCCAGCATTTT. Translation gives CAISEEDGGQPQHF.

The chain carries TRBV20-1 and TRBJ2-5, with D maybe TRBD1 (6 bases). The CDR3 is 12 amino acids. The germline V gene has CDR1 DFQATT and CDR2 SNEGSKA (reference sequence). V lost 6 bases, J lost 5 bases, and 13 bases lay in between. The CDR3 loop reads CSAGGGTETQYF. CDR3 nucleotides: TGCAGTGCAGGGGGTGGGACGGAGACCCAGTACTTC.

As concerns this clonotype: A much larger clone differs from this one at a single base, so this may be a read error. V and J are TRBV12-3 or TRBV12-4 and TRBJ1-1; no definite D call. The CDR3 length is 13 residues. V shed 5 bases and J shed 0 bases, with 7 bases lying between them. DNA for the CDR3: TGTGCCAGCAGTGTAAACCTGAACACTGAAGCTTTCTTT. Residues: CASSVNLNTEAFF.

The chain links TRBV5-1 to TRBJ2-5, with a possible D match to TRBD2 (6 bases). The CDR3 is made up of 12 amino acids. The V and J ends lost 4 bases and 5 bases respectively, with 9 bases between them. Germline V lookup: CDR1 SGHRS, CDR2 YFSETQ. CDR3 amino acids: CASSKAGETQYF. The CDR3 DNA is TGCGCCAGCAGCAAGGCGGGGGAGACCCAGTACTTC.